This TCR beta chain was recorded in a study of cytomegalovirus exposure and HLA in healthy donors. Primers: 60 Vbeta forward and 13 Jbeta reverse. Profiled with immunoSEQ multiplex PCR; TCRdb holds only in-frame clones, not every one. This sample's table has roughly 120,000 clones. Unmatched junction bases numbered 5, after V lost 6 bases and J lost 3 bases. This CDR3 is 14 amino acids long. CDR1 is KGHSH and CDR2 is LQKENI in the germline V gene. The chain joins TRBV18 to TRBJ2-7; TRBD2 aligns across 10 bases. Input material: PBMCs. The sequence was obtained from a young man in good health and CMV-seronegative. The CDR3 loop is CASSLAGALYEQYF. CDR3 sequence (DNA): TGTGCCAGCTCGCTAGCGGGGGCCCTCTACGAGCAGTACTTC.